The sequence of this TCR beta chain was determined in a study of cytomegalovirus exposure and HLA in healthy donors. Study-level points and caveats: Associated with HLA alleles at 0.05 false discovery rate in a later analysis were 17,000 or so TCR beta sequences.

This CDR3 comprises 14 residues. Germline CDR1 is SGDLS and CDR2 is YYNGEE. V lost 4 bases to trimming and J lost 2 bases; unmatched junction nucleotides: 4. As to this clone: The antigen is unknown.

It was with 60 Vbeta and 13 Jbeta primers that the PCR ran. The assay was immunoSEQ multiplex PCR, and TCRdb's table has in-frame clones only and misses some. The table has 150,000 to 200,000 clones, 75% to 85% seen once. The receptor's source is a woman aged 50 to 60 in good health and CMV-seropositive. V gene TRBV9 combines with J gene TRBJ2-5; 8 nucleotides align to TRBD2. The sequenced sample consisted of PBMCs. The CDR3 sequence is CASSPRGRQETQYF. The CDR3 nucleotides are TGTGCCAGCAGCCCCCGCGGGAGGCAAGAGACCCAGTACTTC.